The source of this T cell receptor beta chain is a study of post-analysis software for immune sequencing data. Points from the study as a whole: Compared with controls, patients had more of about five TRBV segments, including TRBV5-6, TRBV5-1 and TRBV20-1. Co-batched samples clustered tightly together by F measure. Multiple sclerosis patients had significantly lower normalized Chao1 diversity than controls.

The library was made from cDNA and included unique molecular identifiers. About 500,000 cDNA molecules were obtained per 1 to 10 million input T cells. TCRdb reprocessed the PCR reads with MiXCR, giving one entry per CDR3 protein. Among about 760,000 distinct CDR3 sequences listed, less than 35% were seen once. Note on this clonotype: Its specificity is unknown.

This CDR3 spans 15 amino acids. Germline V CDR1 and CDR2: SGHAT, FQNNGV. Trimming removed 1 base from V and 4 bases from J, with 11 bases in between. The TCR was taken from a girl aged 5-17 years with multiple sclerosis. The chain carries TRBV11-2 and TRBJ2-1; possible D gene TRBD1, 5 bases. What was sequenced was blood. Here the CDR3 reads CASSLVATEYNEQFF. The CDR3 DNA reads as TGTGCCAGCAGCTTAGTCGCGACAGAGTACAATGAGCAGTTCTTC.